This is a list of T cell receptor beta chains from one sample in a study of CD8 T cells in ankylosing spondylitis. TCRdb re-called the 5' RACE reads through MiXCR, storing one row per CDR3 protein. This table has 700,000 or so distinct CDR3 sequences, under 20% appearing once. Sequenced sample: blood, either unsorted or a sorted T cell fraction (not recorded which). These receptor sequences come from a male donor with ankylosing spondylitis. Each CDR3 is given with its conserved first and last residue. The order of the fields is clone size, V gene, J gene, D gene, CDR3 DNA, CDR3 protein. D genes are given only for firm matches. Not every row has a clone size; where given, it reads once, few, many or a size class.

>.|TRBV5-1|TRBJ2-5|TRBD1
TGCGCCAGCAGCTTGGACAGGGGGCAAGAGACCCAGTACTTC
CASSLDRGQETQYF
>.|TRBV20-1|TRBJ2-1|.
TGCAGTGCTAGAGAACCGGATAGGAATGAGCAGTTCTTC
CSAREPDRNEQFF
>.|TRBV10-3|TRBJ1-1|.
TGTGCCATCAAACGGGAAAAGAACACTGAAGCTTTCTTT
CAIKREKNTEAFF
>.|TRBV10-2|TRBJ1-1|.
TGCGCCAGCAGTGGGGAGGGAAGGAACACTGAAGCTTTCTTT
CASSGEGRNTEAFF
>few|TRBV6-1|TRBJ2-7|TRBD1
TGTGCCAGCAGTCGCGGGACAGGGGTCTACGAGCAGTACTTC
CASSRGTGVYEQYF
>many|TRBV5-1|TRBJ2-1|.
TGCGCCAGCCGAGGGACTCCCTTGTCCCAAAATGAGCAGTTCTTC
CASRGTPLSQNEQFF
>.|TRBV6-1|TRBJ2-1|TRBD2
TGTGCCAGCAGGACGGGACTAAACAATGAGCAGTTCTTC
CASRTGLNNEQFF
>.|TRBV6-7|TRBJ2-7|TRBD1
TGTGCCATCGCCTCCAGGGACAGCTCCTACGAGCAGTACTTC
CAIASRDSSYEQYF
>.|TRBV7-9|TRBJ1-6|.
TGTGCCAGCAGCTCTAGGGGGGGGAATTCACCCCTCCACTTT
CASSSRGGNSPLHF
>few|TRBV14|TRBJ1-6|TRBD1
TGTGCCAGCAGCCCCCTGGGACAGGCGCCTTATAATTCACCCCTCCACTTT
CASSPLGQAPYNSPLHF
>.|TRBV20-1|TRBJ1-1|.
TGCAGTGCTAGAGATGAGGACCTGAACACTGAAGCTTTCTTT
CSARDEDLNTEAFF
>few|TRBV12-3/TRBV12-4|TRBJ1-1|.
TGTGCCAGCAGTTTAGCGGCCGCGAACACTGAAGCTTTCTTT
CASSLAAANTEAFF
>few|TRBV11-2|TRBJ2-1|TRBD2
TGTGCCAGCAGCTTAACTAGCGGTTACTACAATGAGCAGTTCTTC
CASSLTSGYYNEQFF
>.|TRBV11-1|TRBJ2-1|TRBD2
TGTGCCAGCAGCCTCACCTGGACTAGCGGGTACAATGAGCAGTTCTTC
CASSLTWTSGYNEQFF
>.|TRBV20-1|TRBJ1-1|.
TGCAGTGCTAGCTACCAGAACACTGAAGCTTTCTTT
CSASYQNTEAFF
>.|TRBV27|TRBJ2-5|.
TGTGCCAGCAGTTTAGGGGGGAACGAGCGGGAGACCCAGTACTTC
CASSLGGNERETQYF
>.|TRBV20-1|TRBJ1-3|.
TGCAGTGCTAGATCCCAAGACTCTGGAAACACCATATATTTT
CSARSQDSGNTIYF
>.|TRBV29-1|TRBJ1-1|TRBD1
TGCAGCGTTGAAGGACAGGGGACTGAAGCTTTCTTT
CSVEGQGTEAFF
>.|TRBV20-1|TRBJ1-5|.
TGCAGTGCTAGGAAGGCAGGAGGCAATCAGCCCCAGCATTTT
CSARKAGGNQPQHF
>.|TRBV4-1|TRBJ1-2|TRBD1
TGCGCCAGCAGCCCCAGGACAGGGGGCGACGGCTATGGCTACACCTTC
CASSPRTGGDGYGYTF
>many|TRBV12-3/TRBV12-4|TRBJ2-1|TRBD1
TGTGCCAGCAGTTTCGGGACAGGGGGGAGAGGGGAGCAGTTCTTC
CASSFGTGGRGEQFF
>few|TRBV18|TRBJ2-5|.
TGTGCCAGCTCCCCTAACCAACAGGGCCTACAAGAGACCCAGTACTTC
CASSPNQQGLQETQYF
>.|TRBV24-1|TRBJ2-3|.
TGTGCCACCAGTGATTCGCGGAACACAGATACGCAGTATTTT
CATSDSRNTDTQYF
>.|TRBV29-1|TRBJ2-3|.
TGCAGCGTTGAGGAGGGGGTCACAGATACGCAGTATTTT
CSVEEGVTDTQYF
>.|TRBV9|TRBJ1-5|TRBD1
TGTGCCAGCAGCACCAATCAGTGGGGGACAGGGAATCATCAGCCCCAGCATTTT
CASSTNQWGTGNHQPQHF
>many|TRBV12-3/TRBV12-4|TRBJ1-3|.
TGTGCCAGTCGTGGGTCCACTGGAAACACCATATATTTT
CASRGSTGNTIYF
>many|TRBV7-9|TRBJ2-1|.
TGTGCCAGCAGCTCATACTACAATGAGCAGTTCTTC
CASSSYYNEQFF
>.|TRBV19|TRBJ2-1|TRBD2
TGTGCCAGTAGTATAGGTGGACTAGTAGACAATGAGCAGTTCTTC
CASSIGGLVDNEQFF
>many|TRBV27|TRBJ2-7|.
TGTGCCAGCAGTTTGGTAGCAGGGAGCTCCTACGAGCAGTACTTC
CASSLVAGSSYEQYF
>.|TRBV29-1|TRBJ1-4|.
TGCAGCGTGGGGGAGGGTGAAAAACTGTTTTTT
CSVGEGEKLFF
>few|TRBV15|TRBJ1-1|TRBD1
TGTGCCACCAGCGGTCCCTCGACACATCAGACAGGGGGCTACACTGAAGCTTTCTTT
CATSGPSTHQTGGYTEAFF
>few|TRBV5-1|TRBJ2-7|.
TGCGCCAGCAGCTTGGGTAGTCTTTACTCCTACGAGCAGTACTTC
CASSLGSLYSYEQYF
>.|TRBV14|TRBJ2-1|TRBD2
TGTGCCAGCGGGACTAGCGCTTACAATGAGCAGTTCTTC
CASGTSAYNEQFF
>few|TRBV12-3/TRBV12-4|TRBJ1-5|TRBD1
TGTGCCAGCAAAGGGACAGGGTCCAATCAGCCCCAGCATTTT
CASKGTGSNQPQHF
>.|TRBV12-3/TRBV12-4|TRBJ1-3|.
TGTGCCAGCAGTTTTCGAAGCAGGGCCTCTGGAGACACCATATATTTT
CASSFRSRASGDTIYF
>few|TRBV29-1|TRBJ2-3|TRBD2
TGCAGCGTTTACGGGGGGACGAGCACAGATACGCAGTATTTT
CSVYGGTSTDTQYF
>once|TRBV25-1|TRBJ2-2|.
TGTGCCAGCAGTGAATTCGTGGCCTTAACCGGGGAGCTGTTTTTT
CASSEFVALTGELFF
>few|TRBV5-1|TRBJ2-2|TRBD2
TGCGCCAGCAGCCGCACTAGCGCCGACGGGGAGCTGTTTTTT
CASSRTSADGELFF
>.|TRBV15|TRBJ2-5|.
TGTGCCACCAGCAGAGATCGGGGGGCGGGCGAGACCCAGTACTTC
CATSRDRGAGETQYF
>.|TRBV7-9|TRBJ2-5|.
TGTGCCAGCAGCTTTTATGCCATGCAAGAGACCCAGTACTTC
CASSFYAMQETQYF
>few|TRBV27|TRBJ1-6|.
TGTGCCAGCAGTTTGTCGTTGGGTTATAATTCACCCCTCCACTTT
CASSLSLGYNSPLHF
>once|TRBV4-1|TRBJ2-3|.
TGCGCCAGCAGCCTTAGCGGTTCGGGGGGCACAGATACGCAGTATTTT
CASSLSGSGGTDTQYF